The TCR beta chain described here comes from a study of T cell responses to AZD1222 COVID-19 vaccine. General study results and limits: Most donors were white British and more were female, and clonal diversity was possibly underestimated.

On this clone itself: Its matching antigen is unknown.

Using immunoSEQ multiplex PCR, the repertoire was profiled, and TCRdb retains in-frame clones only, with some absent. Here the sample spans over 120,000 clones, about 86% being singletons. Germline loops: CDR1 SNHLY, CDR2 FYNNEI. The V end lost 5 bases, the J end lost 3 bases, and 10 bases lay between the germline ends. This CDR3 is 13 amino acids long. The chain is built from TRBV2 and TRBJ1-2; the D is unclear. Specimen: peripheral blood, collected 28 days after the second AZD1222 dose. This clonotype was sampled from an adult who received the AZD1222 COVID-19 vaccine. CDR3 loop: CASSTDRYYGYTF. CDR3 DNA: TGTGCCAGCAGTACTGACCGGTACTATGGCTACACCTTC.